These 7 T cell receptor beta chains were all obtained from the same sample, sequenced in a study of response to subunit inactivated influenza vaccine. Each CDR3 protein is one row after TCRdb ran MiXCR on the RT-PCR reads. In the table there are around 580,000 distinct CDR3 sequences, 12% of which are singletons. The material sequenced was PBMCs from blood, taken on the day of vaccination. The receptors originated from a man aged 50 or older who received an inactivated influenza vaccine.

The chain uses TRBV11-1 and TRBJ2-3; D is unresolved. Trimming took 7 bases from V and 1 from J, leaving 24 bases between them. The CDR3 covers 18 residues. In germline, CDR1 is SGHAT, CDR2 FQDESV (reference sequence). DNA for the CDR3: TGTGCCAGCACCCCCAGGCCCTACAGTTACCGAGGCACAGATACGCAGTATTTT. As protein: CASTPRPYSYRGTDTQYF.

This clonotype turned up a few times. The chain has TRBV3-1 and TRBJ1-5; perhaps TRBD1 as D (5 bases). This CDR3 comprises 15 residues. V was cut by 1 base and J by 6 bases, with 13 bases left in between. Germline assignment: CDR1 LGHDT and CDR2 YNNKEL (reference sequence). The CDR3 here is CASSQGGLGSQPQHF. In DNA form, the CDR3 reads TGTGCCAGCAGCCAAGGGGGGTTGGGGAGTCAGCCCCAGCATTTT.

The chain links TRBV18 to TRBJ2-2; maybe TRBD2 (6 bases). CDR3 length equals 14 residues. V lost 5 bases and J lost 4, with 11 bases in between. The germline V gene has CDR1 KGHSH and CDR2 LQKENI. CDR3 in amino acids: CASSAGRPTGELFF. The CDR3 DNA reads TGTGCCAGCTCAGCGGGACGGCCCACCGGGGAGCTGTTTTTT.

This clonotype occurred many times. The V and J genes are TRBV10-3 and TRBJ2-7, with TRBD1 identical over 7 bases. Losses at the gene ends were 3 bases for V and 4 bases for J; bases not matched to a gene: 3. CDR1 is ENHRY, CDR2 SYGVKD, per germline. The CDR3 spans 13 residues. The CDR3 DNA reads TGTGCCATCAGTGAAGGGGGCCGGTACGAGCAGTACTTC. The encoded protein is CAISEGGRYEQYF.

The chain carries TRBV12-3 or TRBV12-4 and TRBJ1-5, with a weak D call TRBD1 (6 bases). V gave up 6 bases and J gave up 5 bases, with 14 bases separating them. This CDR3 has 14 amino acids. This chain's CDR3 is CASSPGQPDQPQHF. The CDR3 region has the DNA TGTGCCAGCAGCCCCGGACAGCCGGATCAGCCCCAGCATTTT.

A few counts support this clonotype. This sequence joins TRBV7-2 and TRBJ2-3; D tentatively fits TRBD1 or TRBD2 (7 bases each). Germline V gives CDR1 SGHTA, CDR2 FQGNSA. The V gene lost 1 base and the J gene lost 2 bases, with 16 bases spanning the gap. This CDR3 is built from 17 residues. CDR3 sequence reads: CASSLVWQGGITDTQYF. CDR3 sequence (DNA): TGTGCCAGCAGCTTAGTTTGGCAGGGGGGGATCACAGATACGCAGTATTTT.

The chain uses TRBV6-5 and TRBJ1-1; D uncertain. Germline V gene sequence: CDR1 MNHEY, CDR2 SVGAGI. V was cut by 3 bases and J by 3 bases, with 11 bases left in between. The CDR3 length is 14 residues. CDR3 protein: CASSYEIRDTEAFF. The CDR3 nucleotides read TGTGCCAGCAGTTATGAGATAAGGGACACTGAAGCTTTCTTT.